Each of the 12 T cell receptor beta chains below was sequenced from the same sample in a study of shared clonotypes between healthy human individuals. Measured with immunoSEQ multiplex PCR; TCRdb has only the in-frame clones, and not every one. The table includes 2 million to 2.5 million clones, around 93% detected once. The source material was naive CD4+ T cells from PBMCs. Sample subset: CD45RA+ positively selected. These receptors were taken from a man in his late teens or twenties in good health. Some clones in this sample may be carry-over from other donors' samples.

This chain links TRBV7-7 with TRBJ2-7; TRBD1 or TRBD2 may be the D gene (5 bases each). CDR3 length equals 14 residues. Germline values: CDR1 SSHAT, CDR2 FNYEAQ (reference sequence). V was cut by 5 bases and J by 5 bases, with 16 bases left in between. CDR3 sequence: CASSRQGPPDEQYF. The CDR3 region has the DNA TGTGCCAGCAGCCGCCAGGGACCCCCCGACGAGCAGTACTTC.

This chain links TRBV7-3 with TRBJ2-7, with D possibly TRBD2 on 5 matching bases. Per the germline V gene, CDR1 is SGHTA and CDR2 is FQGTGA. The CDR3 runs to 15 residues. Trimming cost V 2 bases and J 0 bases, with 11 bases left between them. The CDR3 spells CASSLQADNSYEQYF. The CDR3 DNA reads as TGTGCCAGCAGCTTACAAGCGGATAACTCCTACGAGCAGTACTTC. The full variable domain, with the rest looked up from reference TRBV7-3 and TRBJ2-7, is GAGVSQTPSNKVTEKGKYVELRCDPISGHTALYWYRQSLGQGPEFLIYFQGTGAADDSGLPNDRFFAVRPEGSVSTLKIQRTERGDSAVYLCASSLQADNSYEQYFGPGTRLTVT.

The chain uses TRBV30 and TRBJ2-1; D not certain. Germline values: CDR1 GTSNPN, CDR2 SVGIG (reference sequence). The length of the CDR3 is 11 residues. The V gene lost 5 bases and the J gene lost 8 bases, with 10 bases spanning the gap. The CDR3 sequence: CAWGDFDEQFF. The CDR3 DNA reads as TGTGCCTGGGGGGATTTCGATGAGCAGTTCTTC.

Written as DNA, the CDR3 is TGTGCCAGCAGTGGGGCCACGGGCATTCAGTACTTC. Amino acids: CASSGATGIQYF. This sequence joins TRBV2 and TRBJ2-4; D remains ambiguous. Germline V gives CDR1 SNHLY, CDR2 FYNNEI. The V and J ends lost 4 bases and 9 bases respectively, with 10 bases between them. The CDR3 covers 12 residues.

V usage is TRBV5-6 and J usage is TRBJ1-1; D unresolved. With 2 bases removed from V and 3 bases from J, the gap between germline ends came to 5 bases. Germline assignment: CDR1 SGHDT and CDR2 YYEEEE. The CDR3 is made up of 12 amino acids. The CDR3 nucleotides are TGTGCCAGCAGCTTCGTGGACACTGAAGCTTTCTTT. Its protein product is CASSFVDTEAFF.

For this clone: In the same sample, other DNA sequences code for this CDR3. This chain joins TRBV7-3 and TRBJ2-2; the match to TRBD1 covers 7 bases. V shed 5 bases, J shed 6 bases, and the junction held 6 bases outside the gene matches. Germline lookup yields CDR1 SGHTA and CDR2 FQGTGA. The CDR3 is 14 residues long. The CDR3 region has the DNA TGTGCCAGCAGCCGGGACAGAGGGGCCGGGGAGCTGTTTTTT. Translation gives CASSRDRGAGELFF.

This clone was seen only once. The junction departs from germline at one end; a sequencing error may be responsible. J is TRBJ2-5 and V is TRBV5-1, with D hard to call. Germline-derived CDR1 and CDR2 are SGHRS and YFSETQ. The CDR3 sequence is 15 residues long. The CDR3 here is CASCFSVLEAETQYF. CDR3 sequence (DNA): TGCGCCAGCTGCTTTTCAGTACTGGAAGCGGAGACCCAGTACTTC.

The rearrangement uses TRBV28 and TRBJ1-5; 9 bases line up with TRBD1. Per the germline V gene, CDR1 is MDHEN and CDR2 is SYDVKM. This CDR3 has 13 residues. V dropped 10 bases and J dropped 6; count of bases not matched to a gene: 7. The CDR3 nucleotides are TGTGCCACCGCAACAGGGGGCAGTCAGCCCCAGCATTTT. It is translated as CATATGGSQPQHF.

This clone was observed a handful of times. This chain joins TRBV5-1 and TRBJ2-3, with a weak D call TRBD2 (5 bases). V shed 3 bases and J shed 4 bases, with 24 bases lying between them. The CDR3 is 18 residues long. Germline V gene lookup returns CDR1 SGHRS and CDR2 YFSETQ. The CDR3 sequence: CASSSRPSLVGGPDTQYF. CDR3 nucleotide sequence: TGCGCCAGCAGCTCCCGCCCATCGCTAGTCGGAGGACCAGATACGCAGTATTTT.

The CDR3 reads CASSHNGGGPTAYEQYF. CDR3 nucleotides: TGTGCCAGCAGCCACAATGGTGGTGGCCCGACAGCCTACGAGCAGTACTTC. This chain uses TRBV21-1 with TRBJ2-7; the table's D call, TRBD1, was not checked against the DNA. TRBV21-1 represents a pseudogene. The CDR3 extends over 17 amino acids.

The chain carries TRBV5-6 and TRBJ2-5; 7 bases agree with TRBD1. The end of the DNA is better explained by TRBJ2-7, so the J call may be wrong. The CDR3 is 14 amino acids. Germline lookup yields CDR1 SGHDT and CDR2 YYEEEE. CDR3 sequence reads: CASTYRGQGYEQYF. The CDR3 DNA follows: TGTGCCAGCACCTACAGGGGCCAGGGATACGAGCAGTACTTC.

The chain has TRBV28 and TRBJ2-5, with D possibly matching TRBD2 (6 bases). The V gene lost 6 bases and the J gene lost 2 bases, with 16 bases spanning the gap. The CDR3 runs to 15 residues. CDR1 MDHEN and CDR2 SYDVKM come from the germline V gene. The CDR3 loop reads CASSGLLGGQETQYF. CDR3 DNA sequence: TGTGCCAGCAGCGGCCTTCTCGGGGGTCAAGAGACCCAGTACTTC.